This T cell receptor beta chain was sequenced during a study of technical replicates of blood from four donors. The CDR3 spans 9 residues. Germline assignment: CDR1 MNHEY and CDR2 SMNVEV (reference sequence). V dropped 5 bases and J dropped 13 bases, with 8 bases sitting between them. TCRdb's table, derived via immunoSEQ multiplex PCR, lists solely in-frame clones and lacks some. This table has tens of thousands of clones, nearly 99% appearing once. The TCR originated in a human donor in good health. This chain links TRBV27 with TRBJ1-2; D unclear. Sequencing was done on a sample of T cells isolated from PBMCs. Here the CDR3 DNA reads TGTGCCAGCAGTCCCCCCATCACCTTC. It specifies CASSPPITF.